These 12 T cell receptor beta chains share one sample of origin, sequenced in a study of cytomegalovirus exposure and HLA in healthy donors. The PCR employed 60 Vbeta primers together with 13 Jbeta primers. Generated by immunoSEQ multiplex PCR, the TCRdb table keeps only in-frame clones and is missing some. Of more than 45,000 clones listed, 77% are singletons. The sequenced sample was PBMCs. These receptors all come from a middle-aged woman in good health and CMV-seropositive.

V gene TRBV5-1 combines with J gene TRBJ1-6; 8 bases are a match to TRBD1. Unmatched junction bases numbered 5, after V lost 0 bases and J lost 6 bases. The CDR3 length is 16 residues. Germline V gives CDR1 SGHRS, CDR2 YFSETQ. This chain's CDR3 is CASSLDGTGTNSPLHF. The CDR3 DNA follows: TGCGCCAGCAGCTTGGACGGGACAGGCACTAATTCACCCCTCCACTTT. The complete variable domain, with remaining parts taken from reference TRBV5-1 and TRBJ1-6, reads KAGVTQTPRYLIKTRGQQVTLSCSPISGHRSVSWYQQTPGQGLQFLFEYFSETQRNKGNFPGRFSGRQFSNSRSEMNVSTLELGDSALYLCASSLDGTGTNSPLHFGNGTRLTVT.

The chain recombines TRBV6-6 with TRBJ1-5, with 7 positions matching TRBD1. The CDR3 is 16 amino acids. Trimming took 3 bases from V and 7 from J; bases not matched to a gene: 12. Germline lookup yields CDR1 MNHNY and CDR2 SVGAGI (reference sequence). CDR3 sequence reads: CASSYTTGTSGQPQHF. DNA for the CDR3: TGTGCCAGCAGTTATACGACAGGGACTTCTGGGCAGCCCCAGCATTTT.

The chain carries TRBV14 and TRBJ2-2; TRBD2 might be the D (7 bases). Germline assignment: CDR1 SGHDN and CDR2 FVKESK. This CDR3 is 15 amino acids long. V was cut by 8 bases and J by 4 bases, with 17 bases left in between. CDR3 in DNA: TGTGCCAGCGAGGCGGGGGCTCCGGGCACCGGGGAGCTGTTTTTT. Protein: CASEAGAPGTGELFF.

The chain combines TRBV10-3 with TRBJ2-7; 9 bases match TRBD1. The CDR3 consists of 15 residues. Per germline, CDR1 ENHRY and CDR2 SYGVKD. The V and J ends lost 8 bases and 0 bases, in that order; junction bases with no gene match: 8. As DNA, the CDR3 is TGTGCCATCGCGAGAGGGACAGGGACCTCCTACGAGCAGTACTTC. Amino acids: CAIARGTGTSYEQYF.

The rearrangement uses TRBV9 and TRBJ2-3; D might be TRBD2 (7 bases). CDR3 length: 18 residues. V shed 0 bases and J shed 3 bases, with 20 bases lying between them. The germline V gene has CDR1 SGDLS and CDR2 YYNGEE. In DNA form, the CDR3 reads TGTGCCAGCAGCGTAGTAGGGGGGGGTGGGGGCGGTACAGATACGCAGTATTTT. Translating it yields CASSVVGGGGGGTDTQYF.

V gene TRBV6-1 combines with J gene TRBJ1-6; D gene ambiguous. Germline V CDR1 and CDR2: MNHNS, SASEGT. Between the trimmed V and J ends, which lost 4 bases and 6 bases, there was a span of 7 bases. The length of the CDR3 is 13 residues. The CDR3 spells CASSVASNSPLHF. CDR3 nucleotides: TGTGCCAGCAGTGTGGCAAGTAATTCACCCCTCCACTTT.

The chain employs TRBV6-5 and TRBJ1-2; D might be TRBD1 (5 bases). The CDR3 totals 13 residues. V dropped 5 bases and J dropped 8 bases, with 15 bases sitting between them. CDR1 and CDR2 from the germline V gene are MNHEY and SVGAGI. Here the CDR3 DNA reads TGTGCCAGCAGTAGCTTTGGGGCAGACGGCTACACCTTC. Translation: CASSSFGADGYTF.

As DNA, the CDR3 is TGTGCCAGCTCCGGGGGGCCGGTCACCGGGGAGCTGTTTTTT. Its protein is CASSGGPVTGELFF. This chain links TRBV6-6 with TRBJ2-2, with D possibly being TRBD2 (7 bases). Per germline, CDR1 MNHNY and CDR2 SVGAGI (reference sequence). This CDR3 has 14 amino acids. V was clipped by 8 bases and J by 4 bases, with 14 bases between them.

This clone was detected only a few times. This chain connects TRBV7-9 to TRBJ1-4; the D is unclear. Trimming left V 5 bases short and J 8 bases short, with 15 bases between. The CDR3 consists of 14 residues. Germline assignment: CDR1 SEHNR and CDR2 FQNEAQ (reference sequence). The CDR3 loop is CASSRREFEEKLFF. Written as DNA, the CDR3 is TGTGCCAGCAGCCGACGGGAGTTTGAAGAAAAACTGTTTTTT.

The chain uses TRBV7-2 and TRBJ1-5; TRBD1 might be the D (6 bases). The V gene's germline CDR1 is SGHTA and CDR2 FQGNSA. V shed 8 bases and J shed 0 bases, with 8 bases lying between them. CDR3 length: 13 amino acids. The CDR3 region is CASGRGSNQPQHF. The DNA of the CDR3 is TGTGCCAGCGGCAGGGGTAGCAATCAGCCCCAGCATTTT. Filled out from reference TRBV7-2 and TRBJ1-5, the complete variable domain reads GAGVSQSPSNKVTEKGKDVELRCDPISGHTALYWYRQSLGQGLEFLIYFQGNSAPDKSGLPSDRFSAERTGGSVSTLTIQRTQQEDSAVYLCASGRGSNQPQHFGDGTRLSIL.

The rearrangement uses TRBV27 and TRBJ2-5; D call uncertain. There are 13 residues in the CDR3. The V end was cut by 6 bases, the J end by 1 base, with 9 bases between. Germline V gene lookup returns CDR1 MNHEY and CDR2 SMNVEV (reference sequence). CDR3 sequence reads: CASSHKSQETQYF. DNA for the CDR3: TGTGCCAGCAGCCACAAGTCCCAAGAGACCCAGTACTTC.

This clone was found once. The chain has TRBV19 and TRBJ2-3; weak D call: TRBD1 (5 bases). CDR1 LNHDA and CDR2 SQIVND come from the germline V gene (reference sequence). Trimming took 5 bases from V and 1 from J, leaving 16 bases between them. This CDR3 has 16 residues. The DNA of the CDR3 is TGTGCCAGTAGTGTCCAGGGTAATGGGGGCACAGATACGCAGTATTTT. It yields the protein CASSVQGNGGTDTQYF.